This paragraph covers one T cell receptor beta chain sequence. Each individual donor underwent a draw of around 9.8 milliliters of peripheral blood. The data were obtained in a study of blood T cells in healthy people across ages. The authors ran a second PCR of roughly 7 to 11 cycles using a sample-barcoded 5' primer and a J-beta primer mix. TCRdb processed the 5' RACE reads anew with MiXCR; each CDR3 protein has one entry. The sample holds a few hundred thousand distinct CDR3 sequences; about 27% are singletons and the top ten take over 3.5%. This sample also appeared in a second study, on T cells of mothers and their children. That paper notes: Sample barcodes plus 2-4 random nucleotides came from the M1S primer.

The sample consisted of blood. The receptor was isolated from a boy younger than 10 in good health.

CDR3 residues: CASNRQGSNTEAFF. In DNA, the CDR3 is TGTGCCAGCAACCGACAGGGGTCGAACACTGAAGCTTTCTTT. V usage is TRBV12-3 or TRBV12-4 and J usage is TRBJ1-1, with TRBD1 identical over 8 bases. Unmatched junction bases numbered 5, after V lost 7 bases and J lost 1 base. This CDR3 contains 14 residues.